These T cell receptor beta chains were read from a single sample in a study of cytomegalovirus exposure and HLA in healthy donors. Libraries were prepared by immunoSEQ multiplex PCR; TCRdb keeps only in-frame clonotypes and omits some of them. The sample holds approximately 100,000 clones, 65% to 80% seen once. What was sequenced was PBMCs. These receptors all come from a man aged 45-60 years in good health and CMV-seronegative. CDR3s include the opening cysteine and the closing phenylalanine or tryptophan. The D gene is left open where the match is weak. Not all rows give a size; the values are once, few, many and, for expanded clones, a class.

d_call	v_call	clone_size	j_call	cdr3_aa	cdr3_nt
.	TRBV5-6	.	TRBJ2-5	CASSGRAFQETQYF	TGTGCCAGCAGCGGGCGGGCTTTCCAAGAGACCCAGTACTTC
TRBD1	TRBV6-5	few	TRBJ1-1	CASSRTGSEAFF	TGTGCCAGCAGTCGGACAGGCAGTGAAGCTTTCTTT
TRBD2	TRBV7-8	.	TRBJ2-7	CASSALLAGVYEQYF	TGTGCCAGCAGCGCCTTACTAGCGGGAGTCTACGAGCAGTACTTC
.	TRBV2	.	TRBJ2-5	CASSVEETQYF	TGTGCCAGCAGTGTCGAAGAGACCCAGTACTTC
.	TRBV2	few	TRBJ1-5	CASTSGPYSNQPQHF	TGTGCCAGCACCTCAGGGCCTTATAGCAATCAGCCCCAGCATTTT
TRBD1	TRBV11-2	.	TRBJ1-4	CASSLRDRVPTNEKLFF	TGTGCCAGCAGCCTTCGCGACAGGGTCCCAACTAATGAAAAACTGTTTTTT
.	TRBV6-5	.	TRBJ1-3	CASRRGQFAGNTIYF	TGTGCCAGCAGGCGGGGGCAGTTCGCTGGAAACACCATATATTTT
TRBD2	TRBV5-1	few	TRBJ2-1	CASSLASGNNEQFF	TGCGCCAGCAGCTTAGCTAGCGGGAACAATGAGCAGTTCTTC
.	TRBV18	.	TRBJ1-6	CASSIKRGERGSPLHF	TGTGCCAGCTCAATAAAACGGGGGGAAAGGGGTTCGCCCCTCCACTTT
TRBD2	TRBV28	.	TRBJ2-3	CASQRGGPDTQYF	TGTGCCAGCCAGCGGGGGGGCCCGGATACGCAGTATTTT
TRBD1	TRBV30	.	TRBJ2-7	CAWGQGTNYELQYF	TGTGCCTGGGGACAGGGGACTAACTACGAGTTGCAGTACTTC
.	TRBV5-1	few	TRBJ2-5	CASRGGARETQYF	TGCGCCAGCAGGGGTGGGGCCCGGGAGACCCAGTACTTC
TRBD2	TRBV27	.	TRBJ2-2	CASSPIVLAGGNTGELFF	TGTGCCAGCAGTCCCATTGTCCTAGCGGGGGGGAACACCGGGGAGCTGTTTTTT
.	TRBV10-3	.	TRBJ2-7	CAIRDSYPYEQYF	TGTGCCATCAGGGACAGTTACCCCTACGAGCAGTACTTC
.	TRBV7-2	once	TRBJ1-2	CASSPGTVNYGYTF	TGTGCCAGCAGCCCCGGTACAGTTAACTATGGCTACACCTTC
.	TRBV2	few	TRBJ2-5	CASNPYAGRQETQYF	TGTGCCAGCAACCCTTACGCGGGGCGGCAAGAGACCCAGTACTTC